The following is a T cell receptor beta chain sequence with its context. Terminally differentiated effector memory CD45RA+ cells were excluded from the naive CD8 cells, which were CD45RO-negative and positively selected for CCR7. TCRdb's copy holds only in-frame clones and misses some; the assay was immunoSEQ multiplex PCR. The sample has about 2.1 million clones; roughly 93% are singletons. The data were obtained in a study of shared clonotypes between healthy human individuals. The overall study: Donor ages ranged 18 to 49 years: a couple of women, three men.

The sequenced material came from naive CD8+ T cells from PBMCs. This TCR came from a man younger than 35 in good health. Some clones in this sample may be carry-over from other donors' samples.

Written as DNA, the CDR3 is TGTGCCAGCAGCCTTTTCGACAGACCAAATACGCAGTATTTT. As protein: CASSLFDRPNTQYF. The chain uses TRBV5-5 and TRBJ2-3; a weak D match, TRBD1 (5 bases). The CDR3 spans 14 residues. Trimming removed 4 bases at V and 7 bases at J, with 16 bases between. Germline V gene sequence: CDR1 SGHKS, CDR2 YYEKEE (reference sequence).